Included here is one TCR beta chain sequence, with context. Its antigen is currently unknown. CDR3 length: 15 residues. V was trimmed by 4 bases and J by 0 bases, leaving 13 bases between them. Germline values: CDR1 SGHRS, CDR2 YFSETQ. These data are taken from a study of cytomegalovirus exposure and HLA in healthy donors. Study-level results: More clonal expansion characterized HLA-associated TCR beta chains than equally common others in a later analysis. For TCR beta chains, V- and J-gene trimming was later linked to a missense DCLRE1C variant.

In the PCR, 60 Vbeta and 13 Jbeta primers were used. Profiled with immunoSEQ multiplex PCR; TCRdb holds only in-frame clones, not every one. The sample lists about 120,000 clones; around 73% were seen once. This chain joins TRBV5-1 and TRBJ1-1; D is possibly TRBD1 (6 bases). This TCR came from a female donor in good health and CMV-seronegative. Sequences were obtained from PBMCs. The CDR3 loop reads CASSIGQNMNTEAFF. The CDR3 nucleotides are TGCGCCAGCAGCATAGGACAGAACATGAACACTGAAGCTTTCTTT. The entire variable domain, with the rest obtained from reference TRBV5-1 and TRBJ1-1, is as follows: KAGVTQTPRYLIKTRGQQVTLSCSPISGHRSVSWYQQTPGQGLQFLFEYFSETQRNKGNFPGRFSGRQFSNSRSEMNVSTLELGDSALYLCASSIGQNMNTEAFFGQGTRLTVV.